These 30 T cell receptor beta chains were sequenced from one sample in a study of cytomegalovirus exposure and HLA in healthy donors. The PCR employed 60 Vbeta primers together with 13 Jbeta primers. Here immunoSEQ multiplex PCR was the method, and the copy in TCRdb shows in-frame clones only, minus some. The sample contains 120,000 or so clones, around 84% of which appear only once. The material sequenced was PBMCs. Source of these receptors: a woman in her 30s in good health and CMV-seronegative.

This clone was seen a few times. DNA for the CDR3: TGCGCCAGCAGCCAAGATGTGACAGGGGGCATCTCCTATAATTCACCCCTCCACTTT. The encoded protein is CASSQDVTGGISYNSPLHF. V is TRBV4-1 and J is TRBJ1-6, with 10 bases fitting TRBD1. CDR1 and CDR2 from the germline V gene are MGHRA and YSYEKL. V shed 0 bases, J shed 0 bases, and the junction held 5 bases outside the gene matches. This CDR3 has 19 amino acids.

The CDR3 region is CAWSPGTVSLRGYTF. Written as DNA, the CDR3 is TGTGCCTGGAGTCCCGGGACAGTGTCGCTACGGGGCTACACCTTC. The chain links TRBV30 to TRBJ1-2, with 7 bases fitting TRBD1. Germline CDR1 is GTSNPN and CDR2 is SVGIG (reference sequence). The CDR3 is 15 residues long. V dropped 2 bases and J dropped 8; count of bases not matched to a gene: 14.

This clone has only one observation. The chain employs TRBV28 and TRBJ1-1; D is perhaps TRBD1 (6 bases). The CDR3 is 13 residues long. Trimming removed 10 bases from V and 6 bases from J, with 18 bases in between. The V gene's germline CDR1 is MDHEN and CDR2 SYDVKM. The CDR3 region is CAIGELGAAEAFF. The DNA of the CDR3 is TGTGCCATCGGAGAGCTGGGGGCGGCTGAAGCTTTCTTT.

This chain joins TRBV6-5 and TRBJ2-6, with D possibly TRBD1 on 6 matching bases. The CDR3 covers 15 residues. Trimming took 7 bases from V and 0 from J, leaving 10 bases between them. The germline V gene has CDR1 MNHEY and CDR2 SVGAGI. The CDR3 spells CASNNRVSGANVLTF. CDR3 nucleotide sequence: TGTGCCAGCAACAACAGGGTCTCTGGGGCCAACGTCCTGACTTTC.

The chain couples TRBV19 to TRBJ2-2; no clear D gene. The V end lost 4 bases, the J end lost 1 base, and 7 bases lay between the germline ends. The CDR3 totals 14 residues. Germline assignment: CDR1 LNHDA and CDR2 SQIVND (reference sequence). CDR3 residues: CASSRGRNTGELFF. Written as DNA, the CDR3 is TGTGCCAGTAGTAGAGGCAGGAACACCGGGGAGCTGTTTTTT.

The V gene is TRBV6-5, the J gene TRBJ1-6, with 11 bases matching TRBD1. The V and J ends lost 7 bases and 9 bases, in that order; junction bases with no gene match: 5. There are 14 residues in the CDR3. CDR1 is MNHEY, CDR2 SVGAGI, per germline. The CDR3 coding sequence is TGTGCCAGCAAGTCGGACAGGGGGCTTTCACCCCTCCACTTT. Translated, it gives CASKSDRGLSPLHF.

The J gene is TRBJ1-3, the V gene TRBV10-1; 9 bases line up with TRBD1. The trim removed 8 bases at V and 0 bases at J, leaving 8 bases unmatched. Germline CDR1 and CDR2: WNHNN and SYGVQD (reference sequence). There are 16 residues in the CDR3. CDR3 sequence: CASSTQTGGSGNTIYF. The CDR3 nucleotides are TGCGCCAGCTCTACCCAGACAGGGGGCTCTGGAAACACCATATATTTT.

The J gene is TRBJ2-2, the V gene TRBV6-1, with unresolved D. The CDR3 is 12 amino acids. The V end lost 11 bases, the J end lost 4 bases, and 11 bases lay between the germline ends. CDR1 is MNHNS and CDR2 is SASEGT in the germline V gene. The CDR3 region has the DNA TGTGCCTCCCGGGTCCTCACCGGGGAGCTGTTTTTT. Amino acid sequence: CASRVLTGELFF.

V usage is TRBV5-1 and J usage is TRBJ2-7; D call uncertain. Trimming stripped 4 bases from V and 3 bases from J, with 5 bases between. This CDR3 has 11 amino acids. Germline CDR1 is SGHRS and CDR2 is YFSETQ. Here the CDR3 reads CASSADYEQYF. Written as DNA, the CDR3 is TGCGCCAGCAGCGCGGACTACGAGCAGTACTTC.

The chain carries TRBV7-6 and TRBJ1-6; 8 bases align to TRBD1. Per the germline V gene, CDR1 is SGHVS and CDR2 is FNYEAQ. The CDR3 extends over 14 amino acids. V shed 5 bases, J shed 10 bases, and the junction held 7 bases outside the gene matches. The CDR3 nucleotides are TGTGCCAGCAGCGGACAGGGAAGAAAGTCACCCCTCCACTTT. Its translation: CASSGQGRKSPLHF. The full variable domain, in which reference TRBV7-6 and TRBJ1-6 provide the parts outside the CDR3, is GAGVSQSPRYKVTKRGQDVALRCDPISGHVSLYWYRQALGQGPEFLTYFNYEAQQDKSGLPNDRFSAERPEGSISTLTIQRTEQRDSAMYRCASSGQGRKSPLHFGNGTRLTVT.

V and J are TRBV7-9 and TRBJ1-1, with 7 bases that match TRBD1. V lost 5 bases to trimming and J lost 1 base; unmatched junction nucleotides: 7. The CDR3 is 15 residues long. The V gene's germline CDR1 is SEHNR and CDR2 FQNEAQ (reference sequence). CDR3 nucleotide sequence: TGTGCCAGCAGCCCCCGGGACAGCCCGAACACTGAAGCTTTCTTT. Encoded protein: CASSPRDSPNTEAFF.

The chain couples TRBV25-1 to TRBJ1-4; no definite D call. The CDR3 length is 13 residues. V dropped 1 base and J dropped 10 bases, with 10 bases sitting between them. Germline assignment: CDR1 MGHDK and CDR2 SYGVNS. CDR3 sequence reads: CASSELEYGKLFF. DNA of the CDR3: TGTGCCAGCAGTGAATTGGAGTACGGAAAACTGTTTTTT.

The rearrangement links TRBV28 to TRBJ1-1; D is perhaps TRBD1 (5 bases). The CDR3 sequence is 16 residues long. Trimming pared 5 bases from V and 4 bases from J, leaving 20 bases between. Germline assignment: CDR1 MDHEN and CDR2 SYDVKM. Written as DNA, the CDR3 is TGTGCCAGCAGTCCACCCCCCGGGCAGGGAGGCACTGAAGCTTTCTTT. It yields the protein CASSPPPGQGGTEAFF.

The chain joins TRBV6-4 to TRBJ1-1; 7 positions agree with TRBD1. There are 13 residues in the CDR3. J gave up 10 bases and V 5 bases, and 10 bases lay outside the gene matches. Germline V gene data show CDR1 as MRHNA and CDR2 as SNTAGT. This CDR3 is CASSSQQGSAAFF. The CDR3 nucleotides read TGTGCCAGCAGTTCCCAACAGGGGTCGGCAGCTTTCTTT.

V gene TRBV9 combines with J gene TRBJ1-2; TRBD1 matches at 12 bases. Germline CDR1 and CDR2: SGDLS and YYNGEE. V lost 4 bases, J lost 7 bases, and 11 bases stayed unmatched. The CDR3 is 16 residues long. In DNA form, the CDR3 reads TGTGCCAGCAGCCATCCCCGGGACAGGGGGCAGGGTGGCTACACCTTC. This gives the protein CASSHPRDRGQGGYTF.

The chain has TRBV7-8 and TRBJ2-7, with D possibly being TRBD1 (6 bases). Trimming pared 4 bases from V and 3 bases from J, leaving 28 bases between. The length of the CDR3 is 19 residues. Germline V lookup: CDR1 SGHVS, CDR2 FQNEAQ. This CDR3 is CASSSTLRGTAGENYEQYF. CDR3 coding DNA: TGTGCCAGCAGCTCAACCTTACGAGGAACGGCAGGGGAAAACTACGAGCAGTACTTC.

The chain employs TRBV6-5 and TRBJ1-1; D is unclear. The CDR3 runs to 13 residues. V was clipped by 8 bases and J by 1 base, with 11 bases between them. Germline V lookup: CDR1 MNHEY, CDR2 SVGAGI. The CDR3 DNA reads TGTGCCAGCGTAGGACTGAGGAACACTGAAGCTTTCTTT. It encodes CASVGLRNTEAFF.

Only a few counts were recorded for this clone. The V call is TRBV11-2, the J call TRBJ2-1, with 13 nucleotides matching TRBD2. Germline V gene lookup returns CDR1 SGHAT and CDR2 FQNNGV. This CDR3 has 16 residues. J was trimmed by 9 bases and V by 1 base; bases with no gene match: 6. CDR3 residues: CASSLVGTSGEGEQFF. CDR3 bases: TGTGCCAGCAGCTTAGTGGGGACTAGCGGGGAGGGTGAGCAGTTCTTC.

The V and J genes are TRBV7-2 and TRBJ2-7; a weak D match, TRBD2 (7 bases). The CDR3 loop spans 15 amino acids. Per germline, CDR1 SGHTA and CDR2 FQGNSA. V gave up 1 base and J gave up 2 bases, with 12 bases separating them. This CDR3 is CASSLVAGATYEQYF. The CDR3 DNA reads TGTGCCAGCAGCTTAGTCGCGGGGGCTACCTACGAGCAGTACTTC.

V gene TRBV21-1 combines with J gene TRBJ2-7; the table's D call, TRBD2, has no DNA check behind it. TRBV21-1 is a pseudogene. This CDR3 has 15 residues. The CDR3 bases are TGTGCCAGCAGCAAAGCAGGGGGGGCACCCTACGAGCAGTACTTC. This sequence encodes CASSKAGGAPYEQYF.

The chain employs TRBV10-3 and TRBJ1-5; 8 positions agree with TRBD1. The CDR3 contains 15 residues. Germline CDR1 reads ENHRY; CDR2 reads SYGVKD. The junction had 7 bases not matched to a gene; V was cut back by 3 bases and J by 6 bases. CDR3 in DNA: TGTGCCATCAGTGATCATCAGGGGGCCAGTCAGCCCCAGCATTTT. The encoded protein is CAISDHQGASQPQHF.

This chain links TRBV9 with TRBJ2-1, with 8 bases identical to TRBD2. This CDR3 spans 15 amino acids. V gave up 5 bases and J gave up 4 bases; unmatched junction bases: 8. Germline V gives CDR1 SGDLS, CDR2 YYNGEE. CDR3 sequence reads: CASSQGSGVYNEQFF. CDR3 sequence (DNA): TGTGCCAGCAGTCAGGGTAGCGGGGTATACAATGAGCAGTTCTTC.

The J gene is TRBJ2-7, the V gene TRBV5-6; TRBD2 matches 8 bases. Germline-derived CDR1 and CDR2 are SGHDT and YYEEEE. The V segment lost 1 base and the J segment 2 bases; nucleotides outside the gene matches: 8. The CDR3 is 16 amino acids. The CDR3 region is CASSLWLLAGTYEQYF. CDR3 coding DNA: TGTGCCAGCAGCTTGTGGCTTCTAGCGGGTACCTACGAGCAGTACTTC.

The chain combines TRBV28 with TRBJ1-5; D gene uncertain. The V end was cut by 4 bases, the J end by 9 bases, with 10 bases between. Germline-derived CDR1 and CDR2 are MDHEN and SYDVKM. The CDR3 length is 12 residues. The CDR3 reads CASSYLGRPQHF. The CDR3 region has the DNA TGTGCCAGCAGTTACCTGGGCCGGCCCCAGCATTTT.

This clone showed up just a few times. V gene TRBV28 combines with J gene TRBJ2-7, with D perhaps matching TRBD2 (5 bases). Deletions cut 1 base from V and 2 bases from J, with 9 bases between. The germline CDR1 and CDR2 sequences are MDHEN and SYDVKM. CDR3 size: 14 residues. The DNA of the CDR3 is TGTGCCAGCAGTTTATTAGCGACCACCTACGAGCAGTACTTC. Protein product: CASSLLATTYEQYF.

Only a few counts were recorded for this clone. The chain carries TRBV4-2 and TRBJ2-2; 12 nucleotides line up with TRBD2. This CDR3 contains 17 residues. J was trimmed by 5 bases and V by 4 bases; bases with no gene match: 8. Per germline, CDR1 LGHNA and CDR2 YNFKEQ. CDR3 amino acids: CASSRAASGGATGELFF. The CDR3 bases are TGTGCCAGCAGCCGGGCGGCTAGCGGGGGGGCAACCGGGGAGCTGTTTTTT.

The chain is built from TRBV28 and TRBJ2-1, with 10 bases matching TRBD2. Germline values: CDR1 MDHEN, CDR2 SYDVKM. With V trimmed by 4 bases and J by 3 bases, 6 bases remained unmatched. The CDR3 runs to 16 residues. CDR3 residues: CASSSRLAGVYNEQFF. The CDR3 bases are TGTGCCAGCAGTTCCCGTCTAGCGGGAGTCTACAATGAGCAGTTCTTC.

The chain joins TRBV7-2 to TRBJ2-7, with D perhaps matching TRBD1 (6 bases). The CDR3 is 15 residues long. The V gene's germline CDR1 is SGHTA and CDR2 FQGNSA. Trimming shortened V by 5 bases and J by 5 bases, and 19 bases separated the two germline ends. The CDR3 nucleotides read TGTGCCAGCAGCCCTGAACAGGGATGGTCCCACGAGCAGTACTTC. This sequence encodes CASSPEQGWSHEQYF.

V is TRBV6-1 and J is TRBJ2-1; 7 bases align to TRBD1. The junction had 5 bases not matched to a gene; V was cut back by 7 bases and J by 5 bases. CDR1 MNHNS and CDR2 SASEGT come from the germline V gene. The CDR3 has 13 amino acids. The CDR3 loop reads CASTRQGNNEQFF. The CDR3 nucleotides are TGTGCCAGCACACGACAGGGAAACAATGAGCAGTTCTTC.

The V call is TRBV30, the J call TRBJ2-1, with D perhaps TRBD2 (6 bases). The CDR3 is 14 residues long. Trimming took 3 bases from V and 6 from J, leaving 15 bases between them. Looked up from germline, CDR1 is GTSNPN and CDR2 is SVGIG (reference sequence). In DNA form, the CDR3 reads TGTGCCTGGAGGCGGAGGGCCTCTCTCAATGAGCAGTTCTTC. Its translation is CAWRRRASLNEQFF. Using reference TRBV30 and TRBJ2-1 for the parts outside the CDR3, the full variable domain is SQTIHQWPATLVQPVGSPLSLECTVEGTSNPNLYWYRQAAGRGLQLLFYSVGIGQISSEVPQNLSASRPQDRQFILSSKKLLLSDSGFYLCAWRRRASLNEQFFGPGTRLTVL.